This T cell receptor beta chain was identified during a study of cytomegalovirus exposure and HLA in healthy donors. Study observations and caveats: Differences between HLA loci emerged in a later analysis of TCR association rates, with DRB1 most and HLA-C fewest. The study labeled 164 TCR beta chains cytomegalovirus-associated. According to reports, the classifier identified cytomegalovirus status with high specificity and sensitivity.

A multiplex PCR was run with 60 Vbeta primers and 13 Jbeta primers. Sequencing used immunoSEQ multiplex PCR; TCRdb keeps in-frame clones, though not all of them. The sample yields under 150,000 clones, 75% to 85% seen once. The CDR3 loop spans 16 amino acids. From germline, CDR1 is SGHRS and CDR2 YFSETQ. The V end was cut by 1 base, the J end by 7 bases, with 17 bases between. Turning to this clone: The target antigen is unknown.

The sequenced sample consisted of PBMCs. The receptor comes from a woman aged 40 to 55 in good health and CMV-seropositive. V and J are TRBV5-1 and TRBJ2-2, with no clear D. The CDR3 DNA sequence: TGCGCCAGCAGCTTGTACCCTAGTAGTCTGGACGGGGAGCTGTTTTTT. This encodes CASSLYPSSLDGELFF.